One and the same sample provided the 30 T cell receptor beta chains below, sequenced in a study of blood T cell repertoires in COVID-19. Libraries were prepared by immunoSEQ multiplex PCR; TCRdb keeps only in-frame clonotypes and omits some of them. The sample consists of over 150,000 clones, around 82% of them appearing once. Material for sequencing was PBMCs or T cells enriched from blood (not recorded which). The receptors derive from a middle-aged man who had recovered from COVID-19.

In its sample, this clone was seen once. The chain couples TRBV2 to TRBJ2-7, with 14 positions matching TRBD2. Per germline, CDR1 SNHLY and CDR2 FYNNEI. After removal of 4 bases from V and 2 bases from J, the junction contained 7 bases not matched to a gene. This CDR3 is built from 17 residues. The CDR3 spells CASSGLAGGSRAYEQYF. CDR3 sequence (DNA): TGTGCCAGCAGTGGACTAGCGGGAGGGAGTAGGGCCTACGAGCAGTACTTC.

This clone was seen more than once but under ten times. The gene calls are TRBV28 and TRBJ2-6, with unresolved D. Between the trimmed V and J ends, which lost 3 bases and 4 bases, there was a span of 7 bases. This CDR3 comprises 14 residues. Germline V lookup: CDR1 MDHEN, CDR2 SYDVKM. The CDR3, as DNA: TGTGCCAGCAGTTTGAGGTTCGGGGCCAACGTCCTGACTTTC. Amino acids: CASSLRFGANVLTF.

This chain connects TRBV10-3 to TRBJ1-5, with D maybe TRBD1 (5 bases). CDR1 and CDR2 from the germline V gene are ENHRY and SYGVKD. CDR3 length equals 14 residues. Trimming removed 6 bases at V and 0 bases at J, with 9 bases between. This CDR3 is CAISPGGSNQPQHF. DNA for the CDR3: TGTGCCATCAGCCCCGGGGGTAGCAATCAGCCCCAGCATTTT.

V usage is TRBV9 and J usage is TRBJ2-5, with D possibly matching TRBD1 (5 bases). Deletions cut 4 bases from V and 4 bases from J, with 14 bases between. This CDR3 is built from 14 residues. Germline CDR1 and CDR2: SGDLS and YYNGEE. The CDR3 reads CASSPSPGSETQYF. The CDR3 bases are TGTGCCAGCAGCCCAAGTCCAGGGTCAGAGACCCAGTACTTC.

V is TRBV9 and J is TRBJ1-5; D ambiguous. Germline V lookup: CDR1 SGDLS, CDR2 YYNGEE. The CDR3 extends over 13 amino acids. Trimming shortened V by 0 bases and J by 7 bases, and 8 bases separated the two germline ends. The CDR3 spells CASSVDGGQPQHF. The CDR3 DNA follows: TGTGCCAGCAGCGTAGACGGAGGACAGCCCCAGCATTTT.

The chain joins TRBV24-1 to TRBJ1-5; D remains ambiguous. With 5 bases removed from V and 4 bases from J, the gap between germline ends came to 5 bases. The CDR3 covers 12 residues. The germline gives CDR1 KGHDR, CDR2 SFDVKD. For the CDR3, the DNA is TGTGCCACCAGTGGCGGGAATCAGCCCCAGCATTTT. Amino acid sequence: CATSGGNQPQHF.

J is TRBJ1-1 and V is TRBV15; D not resolved. This CDR3 has 14 amino acids. Trimming took off 5 bases at V and 2 bases at J, with 12 bases between the two ends. CDR1 and CDR2 (germline): LNHNV, YYDKDF (reference sequence). The CDR3 region is CATSPRVLNTEAFF. CDR3 coding DNA: TGTGCCACCAGCCCCCGAGTACTCAACACTGAAGCTTTCTTT.

The V call is TRBV11-3, the J call TRBJ2-1, with a possible D match to TRBD2 (5 bases). The CDR3 is 12 amino acids. V was trimmed by 5 bases and J by 10 bases, leaving 12 bases between them. Germline CDR1 SGHNT, CDR2 YENEEA. For the CDR3, the DNA is TGTGCCAGCAGCCCGAGCGGTTTGGAGCAGTTCTTC. Its translation is CASSPSGLEQFF. Filled out from reference TRBV11-3 and TRBJ2-1, the complete variable domain reads EAGVVQSPRYKIIEKKQPVAFWCNPISGHNTLYWYLQNLGQGPELLIRYENEEAVDDSQLPKDRFSAERLKGVDSTLKIQPAELGDSAVYLCASSPSGLEQFFGPGTRLTVL.

The rearrangement joins TRBV2 to TRBJ2-1; 12 nucleotides agree with TRBD2. The length of the CDR3 is 15 residues. With 4 bases clipped from V and 4 bases from J, the junction kept 2 bases outside the gene matches. Germline loops: CDR1 SNHLY, CDR2 FYNNEI. Written as DNA, the CDR3 is TGTGCCAGCAGTGGAGGACTAGCGGGATACAATGAGCAGTTCTTC. This sequence encodes CASSGGLAGYNEQFF. Filled out from reference TRBV2 and TRBJ2-1, the complete variable domain reads EPEVTQTPSHQVTQMGQEVILRCVPISNHLYFYWYRQILGQKVEFLVSFYNNEISEKSEIFDDQFSVERPDGSNFTLKIRSTKLEDSAMYFCASSGGLAGYNEQFFGPGTRLTVL.

This clone appeared a single time. The genes are TRBV27 and TRBJ2-1; the match to TRBD2 covers 8 bases. The CDR3 length is 15 residues. Germline trimming cut 3 bases from V and 3 bases from J; bases unmatched to any gene: 4. CDR1 and CDR2 (germline): MNHEY, SMNVEV (reference sequence). The CDR3 coding sequence is TGTGCCAGCAGTTTTAGGCTAGCGGGCTACAATGAGCAGTTCTTC. It specifies CASSFRLAGYNEQFF.

The chain joins TRBV19 to TRBJ1-5, with D perhaps matching TRBD1 (5 bases). CDR1 LNHDA and CDR2 SQIVND come from the germline V gene (reference sequence). Trimming cost V 5 bases and J 2 bases, with 13 bases left between them. The CDR3 consists of 15 residues. CDR3 amino acids: CASSPQGRRNQPQHF. As DNA, the CDR3 is TGTGCCAGTAGTCCTCAGGGAAGGCGCAATCAGCCCCAGCATTTT.

The rearrangement uses TRBV19 and TRBJ1-6, with unresolved D. This CDR3 has 12 residues. V gave up 6 bases and J gave up 7 bases, with 7 bases separating them. Germline loops: CDR1 LNHDA, CDR2 SQIVND (reference sequence). CDR3 region: CASSLLNSPLHF. DNA of the CDR3: TGTGCCAGTAGCCTTCTGAATTCACCCCTCCACTTT.

This chain joins TRBV5-1 and TRBJ1-3; 7 bases align to TRBD1. J gave up 0 bases and V 3 bases, and 9 bases lay outside the gene matches. The CDR3 sequence is 17 residues long. Germline lookup yields CDR1 SGHRS and CDR2 YFSETQ. This CDR3 reads CASSYYGQDISGNTIYF. CDR3 sequence (DNA): TGCGCCAGCAGCTATTATGGACAGGATATCTCTGGAAACACCATATATTTT.

This clone showed up just once. The chain links TRBV7-2 to TRBJ1-1; 9 bases map to TRBD1. There are 16 residues in the CDR3. Germline CDR1 is SGHTA and CDR2 is FQGNSA. V lost 6 bases to trimming and J lost 0 bases; unmatched junction nucleotides: 8. The CDR3 nucleotides are TGTGCCAGCAGGACCGGGACAGGGATCATGAACACTGAAGCTTTCTTT. This translates into CASRTGTGIMNTEAFF. Full variable domain (rest looked up from reference TRBV7-2 and TRBJ1-1): GAGVSQSPSNKVTEKGKDVELRCDPISGHTALYWYRQSLGQGLEFLIYFQGNSAPDKSGLPSDRFSAERTGGSVSTLTIQRTQQEDSAVYLCASRTGTGIMNTEAFFGQGTRLTVV.

V is TRBV5-1 and J is TRBJ2-4, with a tentative D call TRBD1 (5 bases). The CDR3 consists of 15 residues. CDR1 and CDR2 (germline): SGHRS, YFSETQ. V was clipped by 0 bases and J by 4 bases, with 11 bases between them. CDR3 region: CASSLEGRVKNIQYF. The CDR3 DNA sequence: TGCGCCAGCAGCTTGGAGGGCAGGGTTAAAAACATTCAGTACTTC.

V gene TRBV15 combines with J gene TRBJ1-1; 8 bases line up with TRBD1. Germline V lookup: CDR1 LNHNV, CDR2 YYDKDF (reference sequence). With 3 bases clipped from V and 1 base from J, the junction kept 10 bases outside the gene matches. The CDR3 has 17 amino acids. This CDR3 is CATSRSHSTGENTEAFF. DNA for the CDR3: TGTGCCACCAGCAGGTCCCACTCGACAGGGGAGAACACTGAAGCTTTCTTT. The entire variable domain, with the rest obtained from reference TRBV15 and TRBJ1-1, is as follows: DAMVIQNPRYQVTQFGKPVTLSCSQTLNHNVMYWYQQKSSQAPKLLFHYYDKDFNNEADTPDNFQSRRPNTSFCFLDIRSPGLGDTAMYLCATSRSHSTGENTEAFFGQGTRLTVV.

The chain has TRBV19 and TRBJ1-1; D is unclear. Germline CDR1 LNHDA, CDR2 SQIVND (reference sequence). This CDR3 is built from 11 residues. V lost 7 bases to trimming and J lost 5 bases, with 8 bases between them. The CDR3 protein is CASITVTEAFF. CDR3 nucleotides: TGTGCCAGTATTACGGTGACTGAAGCTTTCTTT. Filled out from reference TRBV19 and TRBJ1-1, the complete variable domain reads DGGITQSPKYLFRKEGQNVTLSCEQNLNHDAMYWYRQDPGQGLRLIYYSQIVNDFQKGDIAEGYSVSREKKESFPLTVTSAQKNPTAFYLCASITVTEAFFGQGTRLTVV.

In its sample, this clone was seen a few times. This rearrangement joins TRBV3-1 (or the pseudogene TRBV3-2) to TRBJ1-1; TRBD1 aligns across 7 bases. This CDR3 region has 16 residues. The germline gives CDR1 LGHDT, CDR2 YNNKEL (reference sequence). With 2 bases clipped from V and 1 base from J, the junction kept 7 bases outside the gene matches. CDR3 protein: CASSQLQGLGNTEAFF. The DNA of the CDR3 is TGTGCCAGCAGCCAATTACAGGGGTTAGGGAACACTGAAGCTTTCTTT.

The rearrangement uses TRBV28 and TRBJ2-2, with 7 nucleotides matching TRBD1. CDR1 and CDR2 (germline): MDHEN, SYDVKM. Trimming took 3 bases from V and 5 from J; bases not matched to a gene: 6. The CDR3 has 15 residues. The CDR3 here is CASSLRGRITGELFF. The DNA for the CDR3 is TGTGCCAGCAGTTTGAGGGGGCGCATAACCGGGGAGCTGTTTTTT.

The chain combines TRBV2 with TRBJ2-7; D is unresolved. V was pared by 5 bases and J by 3 bases, with 8 bases between. Germline V gene data show CDR1 as SNHLY and CDR2 as FYNNEI. The CDR3 loop spans 12 amino acids. DNA for the CDR3: TGTGCCAGCAGTTCTACCAACTACGAGCAGTACTTC. Protein: CASSSTNYEQYF.

V usage is TRBV18 and J usage is TRBJ2-1; 9 nucleotides agree with TRBD1. Per the germline V gene, CDR1 is KGHSH and CDR2 is LQKENI. With V trimmed by 5 bases and J by 6 bases, 5 bases remained unmatched. This CDR3 spans 14 amino acids. CDR3 in DNA: TGTGCCAGCTCATGGGTGACAGGGGGCAATGAGCAGTTCTTC. Its protein is CASSWVTGGNEQFF.

This clone was observed a single time. V usage is TRBV2 and J usage is TRBJ2-7; TRBD1 aligns across 10 bases. Germline V gene data show CDR1 as SNHLY and CDR2 as FYNNEI. V lost 0 bases and J lost 4; bases outside the gene matches: 6. The CDR3 spans 16 residues. CDR3 protein: CASSEALGQGFYEQYF. The CDR3 DNA is TGTGCCAGCAGTGAAGCGTTGGGACAGGGGTTTTACGAGCAGTACTTC. Supplemented by reference TRBV2 and TRBJ2-7, the full variable domain reads EPEVTQTPSHQVTQMGQEVILRCVPISNHLYFYWYRQILGQKVEFLVSFYNNEISEKSEIFDDQFSVERPDGSNFTLKIRSTKLEDSAMYFCASSEALGQGFYEQYFGPGTRLTVT.

The chain is built from TRBV29-1 and TRBJ2-3; tentative D call: TRBD2 (5 bases). Trimming pared 4 bases from V and 3 bases from J, leaving 11 bases between. Germline values: CDR1 SQVTM, CDR2 ANQGSEA. This CDR3 has 13 amino acids. The CDR3: CSVASTGTDTQYF. The CDR3 bases are TGCAGCGTTGCTAGTACGGGGACAGATACGCAGTATTTT.

A single count supports this clone. The CDR3: CASSLNGGTTDTQYF. CDR3 sequence (DNA): TGTGCCAGCAGCTTAAATGGAGGGACCACAGATACGCAGTATTTT. The chain combines TRBV11-2 with TRBJ2-3, with D perhaps TRBD2 (6 bases). The CDR3 consists of 15 residues. The ends were cut back, 2 bases at V and 2 bases at J, with 11 bases in the middle. The germline V gene encodes CDR1 SGHAT and CDR2 FQNNGV.

This chain uses TRBV9 with TRBJ1-3; D is undetermined. The V and J ends lost 0 bases and 0 bases respectively, with 10 bases between them. The CDR3 covers 16 residues. In germline, CDR1 is SGDLS, CDR2 YYNGEE. The CDR3 loop is CASSVAIGDSGNTIYF. As DNA, the CDR3 is TGTGCCAGCAGCGTAGCTATTGGAGACTCTGGAAACACCATATATTTT.

The chain joins TRBV28 to TRBJ1-5; weak D call: TRBD1 (6 bases). The germline gives CDR1 MDHEN, CDR2 SYDVKM. Trimming took 8 bases from V and 3 from J, leaving 17 bases between them. The CDR3 is made up of 15 amino acids. In DNA form, the CDR3 reads TGTGCCAGCCGCCTGCAGGACAGACCCAATCAGCCCCAGCATTTT. Its protein is CASRLQDRPNQPQHF.

The chain employs TRBV7-3 and TRBJ2-2, with 13 positions matching TRBD2. With V trimmed by 10 bases and J by 2 bases, 10 bases remained unmatched. Germline V lookup: CDR1 SGHTA, CDR2 FQGTGA. The CDR3 is made up of 17 amino acids. DNA for the CDR3: TGTGCCACCTCCGGGACTAGCGGGGAAAAAAACACCGGGGAGCTGTTTTTT. Translated: CATSGTSGEKNTGELFF.

The chain is built from TRBV10-3 and TRBJ1-5; D remains unclear. Trimming took 5 bases from V and 5 from J, leaving 13 bases between them. CDR1 is ENHRY, CDR2 SYGVKD, per germline. CDR3 length equals 14 residues. CDR3 sequence reads: CAISTAGRDQPQHF. CDR3 in DNA: TGTGCCATCAGTACCGCGGGGAGGGATCAGCCCCAGCATTTT.

This chain links TRBV28 with TRBJ1-2, with a possible D match to TRBD1 (5 bases). Trimming took 10 bases from V and 7 from J, leaving 22 bases between them. The CDR3 consists of 14 residues. Per the germline V gene, CDR1 is MDHEN and CDR2 is SYDVKM. CDR3 in amino acids: CAIPDRTVGGGYTF. DNA of the CDR3: TGTGCCATCCCAGATCGGACGGTGGGGGGTGGCTACACCTTC.

This rearrangement joins TRBV18 to TRBJ2-5; TRBD2 matches at 12 bases. CDR1 is KGHSH and CDR2 is LQKENI in the germline V gene. The CDR3 runs 16 residues. Unmatched junction bases numbered 11, after V lost 6 bases and J lost 6 bases. The CDR3 bases are TGTGCCAGCTCCCTGGACCTAGCGGGAGGGCCTAAGACCCAGTACTTC. Its translation: CASSLDLAGGPKTQYF.